This T cell receptor beta chain was recorded in a study of blood T cells in healthy people across ages. A second PCR, run for roughly 7 to 11 cycles, used a sample-barcoded 5' primer plus a J-beta primer mix. TCRdb independently ran MiXCR on the 5' RACE reads; one entry per CDR3 protein. Among over a million distinct CDR3 sequences, around 40% were seen once, and the ten largest hold less than 5%. At least 5.5 micrograms of total RNA were extracted per sample. Germline CDR1 and CDR2: SQVTM and ANQGSEA. Trimming took 3 bases from V and 4 from J; bases not matched to a gene: 12. CDR3 length: 16 residues.

The specimen sequenced was blood. The chain uses TRBV29-1 and TRBJ2-3; 8 bases agree with TRBD1. This receptor was taken from a woman in her late teens or twenties in good health. DNA for the CDR3: TGCAGCGTTGACGGATCCACAGGGGGAGCGGCAGATACGCAGTATTTT. Its translation: CSVDGSTGGAADTQYF.